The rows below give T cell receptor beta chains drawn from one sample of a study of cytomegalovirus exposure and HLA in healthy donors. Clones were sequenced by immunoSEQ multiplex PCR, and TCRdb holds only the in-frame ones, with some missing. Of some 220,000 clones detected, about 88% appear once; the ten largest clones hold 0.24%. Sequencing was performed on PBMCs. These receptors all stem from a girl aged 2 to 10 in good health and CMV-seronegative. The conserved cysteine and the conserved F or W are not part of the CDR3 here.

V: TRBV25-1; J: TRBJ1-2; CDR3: ASSEYRSTGYT
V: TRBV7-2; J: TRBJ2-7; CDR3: ASSYRAYEQY
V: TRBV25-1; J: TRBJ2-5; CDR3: ASSRTAPYQETQH
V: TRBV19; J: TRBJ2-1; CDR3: ASTSSLRGGEQF
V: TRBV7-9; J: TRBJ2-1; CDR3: ASSLGAIYNEQF
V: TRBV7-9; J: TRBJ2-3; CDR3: ASSLEGLAGRTDTQY
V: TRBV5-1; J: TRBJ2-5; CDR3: ASSYSGSSGGQETQY
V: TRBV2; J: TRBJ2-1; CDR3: ASTAGGLRTYNEQF
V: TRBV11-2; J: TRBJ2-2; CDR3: ASSLGSGMGAGELF
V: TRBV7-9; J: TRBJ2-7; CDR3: ASSLTGQGAGEQY
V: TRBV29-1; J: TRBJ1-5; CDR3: SVGDMNQPQH
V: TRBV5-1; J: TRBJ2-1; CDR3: ASSLPSGSLTAEDEQF
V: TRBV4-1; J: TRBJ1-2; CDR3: ASSQGPTGVGGYT
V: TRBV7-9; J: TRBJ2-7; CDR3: ASSSQGVNEQY
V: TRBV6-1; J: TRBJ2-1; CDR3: ASSELGSEQF
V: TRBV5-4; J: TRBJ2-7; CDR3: ASSPSPGTGANEQY
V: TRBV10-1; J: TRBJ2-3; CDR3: ASSEFGLAGTDTQY
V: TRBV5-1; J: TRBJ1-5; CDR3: ASSLGTGGTDQPQH
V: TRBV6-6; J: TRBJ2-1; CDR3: ASSYIAGGYNEQF
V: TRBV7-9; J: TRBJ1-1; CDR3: ASSLSFGGTEAF
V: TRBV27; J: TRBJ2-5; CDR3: ASSFTGGGETQY
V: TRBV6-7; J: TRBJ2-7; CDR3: ASSWEGTSGEYEQY
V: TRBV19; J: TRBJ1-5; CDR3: ASSITDRGDQPQH
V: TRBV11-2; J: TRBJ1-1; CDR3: ASSLGGQGINTEAF
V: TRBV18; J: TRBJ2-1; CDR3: ASSPPGLALGEQF
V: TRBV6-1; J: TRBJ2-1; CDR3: ASSEGGEQF
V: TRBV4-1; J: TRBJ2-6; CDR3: ASSFRGQSLSGANVLT
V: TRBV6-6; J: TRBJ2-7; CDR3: ASSDKGAMNEQY
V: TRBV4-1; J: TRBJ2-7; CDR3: ASSQQGTYEQY
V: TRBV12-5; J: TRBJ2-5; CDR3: ASGPQGIKETQY
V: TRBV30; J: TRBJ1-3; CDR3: AWSISSGNTIY
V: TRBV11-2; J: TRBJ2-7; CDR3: ASSTFSGTYEQY
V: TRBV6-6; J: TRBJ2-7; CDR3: ASSLAGGTYEQY
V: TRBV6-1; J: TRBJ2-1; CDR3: ASSEASGPPYNEQF
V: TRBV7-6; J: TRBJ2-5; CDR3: ASSLARRGAQETQY
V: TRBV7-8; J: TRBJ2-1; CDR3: ASSPRSHEQF
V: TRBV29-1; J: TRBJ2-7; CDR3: SVEVARGQGYEQY
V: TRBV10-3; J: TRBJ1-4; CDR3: AISESDILKTNEKLF
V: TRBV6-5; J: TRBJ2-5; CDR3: ASSNRAETQY
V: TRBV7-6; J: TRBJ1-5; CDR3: ASSVGAPGQGARQPQH
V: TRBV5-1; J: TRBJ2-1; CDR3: ASSLGTSGDPYNEQF
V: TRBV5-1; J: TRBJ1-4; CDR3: ASRRTEGNEKLF
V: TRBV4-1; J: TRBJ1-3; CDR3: ASSPGQYSGNTIY
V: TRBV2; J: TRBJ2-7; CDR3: ASSEIGSGSRSYGQY
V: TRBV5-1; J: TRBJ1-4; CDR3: ASSSGQSGREKLF
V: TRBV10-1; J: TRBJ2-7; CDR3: ASSAQLAGDYEQY
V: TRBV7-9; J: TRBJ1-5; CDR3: ASSLGRGARNQPQH
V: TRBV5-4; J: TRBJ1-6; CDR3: ASSSWGYTGANSPLH
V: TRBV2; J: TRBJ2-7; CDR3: ASSPWDTVTYEQY
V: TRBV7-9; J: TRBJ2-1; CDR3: ASSKDGGYNEQF
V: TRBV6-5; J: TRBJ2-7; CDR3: ALPPETVEQY
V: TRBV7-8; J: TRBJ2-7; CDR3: ASSFPSSYEQY
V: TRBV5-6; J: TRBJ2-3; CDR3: ASSFASSADTQY
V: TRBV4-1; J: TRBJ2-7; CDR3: ASSPGGSISYEQY
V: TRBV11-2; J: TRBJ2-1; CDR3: ASSRYTDEQF